This T cell receptor (beta chain) was sequenced for a study of response to subunit inactivated influenza vaccine. Germline assignment: CDR1 MNHNS and CDR2 SASEGT. The V segment lost 6 bases and the J segment 3 bases; nucleotides outside the gene matches: 8. The CDR3 is made up of 15 amino acids. In its sample, this clonotype was seen a few times. TCRdb ran MiXCR on the RT-PCR reads and lists one entry per CDR3 protein. Among over 800,000 distinct CDR3 sequences listed, 21% were seen once. V usage is TRBV6-1 and J usage is TRBJ2-5; 9 bases fit TRBD1. This sequence originates from a man aged 45-60 years who received an inactivated influenza vaccine. Sequenced here: PBMCs from blood, sampled less than 6 days after vaccination. The CDR3 DNA is TGTGCCAGCAGCCGCAGTGGGGACAGGGAAGAGACCCAGTACTTC. It is translated as CASSRSGDREETQYF.